The clone carrying this T cell receptor beta chain was seen at least ten times. TCRdb re-called the 5' RACE reads through MiXCR, storing one row per CDR3 protein. The table shows 63,000 or so distinct CDR3 sequences, with 16% occurring only once. This entry comes from a study of T cells of healthy individuals. This CDR3 contains 15 residues. The V end was cut by 5 bases, the J end by 1 base, with 13 bases between. The sequence came from a human donor in good health. J is TRBJ2-3 and V is TRBV12-3 or TRBV12-4; D perhaps matches TRBD2 (7 bases). CDR3 bases: TGTGCCAGCAGTCCACAGGGAGGGGGCACAGATACGCAGTATTTT. Translation gives CASSPQGGGTDTQYF.